Below are 8 T cell receptor beta chains sequenced from a single sample in a study of beta chain features in type 1 diabetes. Isolated RNA was reverse transcribed in full, so expressed TCRB transcripts were sequenced. Some clones are missing from TCRdb's copy, which holds only in-frame ones; the method was immunoSEQ multiplex PCR. The data show roughly 610,000 clones, around 16% seen once. Sequencing was performed on naive CD4+ T cells from blood. The receptor set was obtained from a young man in good health.

This chain joins TRBV28 and TRBJ2-1, with TRBD1 matching over 7 bases. There are 13 residues in the CDR3. The ends lost 5 bases at V and 6 bases at J; junction bases unmatched: 4. In germline, CDR1 is MDHEN, CDR2 SYDVKM. CDR3 residues: CASSPGQINEQFF. The CDR3 nucleotides are TGTGCCAGCAGTCCGGGACAGATCAATGAGCAGTTCTTC.

The J gene is TRBJ2-6, the V gene TRBV29-1; D remains unclear. Germline V gene sequence: CDR1 SQVTM, CDR2 ANQGSEA. The V gene lost 3 bases and the J gene lost 2 bases, with 5 bases spanning the gap. This CDR3 region has 13 residues. In DNA form, the CDR3 reads TGCAGCGTTGAGGTTACTGGGGCCAACGTCCTGACTTTC. Translation: CSVEVTGANVLTF.

This clone came up a few times. The genes are TRBV4-1 and TRBJ2-3, with D perhaps matching TRBD1 or TRBD2 (5 bases each). The CDR3 totals 18 residues. CDR1 is MGHRA and CDR2 is YSYEKL in the germline V gene. Trimming removed 0 bases at V and 6 bases at J, with 22 bases between. The CDR3 DNA is TGCGCCAGCAGCCAAGATCGGAAAGGGGTAGCGACCGGGGATACGCAGTATTTT. It encodes CASSQDRKGVATGDTQYF.

This clone has only a few counts. The V and J genes are TRBV27 and TRBJ2-1; TRBD2 agrees at 10 bases. The V gene end was trimmed by 5 bases and the J gene end by 8 bases; junction bases not matched to a gene: 9. Per germline, CDR1 MNHEY and CDR2 SMNVEV (reference sequence). The CDR3 sequence is 15 residues long. The CDR3 nucleotides are TGTGCCAGCAGTGCCCCTAGCGGGGGAAACGATGAGCAGTTCTTC. The encoded protein is CASSAPSGGNDEQFF.

This clone was recorded a few times. The chain carries TRBV19 and TRBJ2-3; a possible D gene is TRBD1 (5 bases). The CDR3 covers 15 residues. Trimming stripped 3 bases from V and 2 bases from J, with 12 bases between. CDR1 and CDR2 from the germline V gene are LNHDA and SQIVND (reference sequence). The CDR3 nucleotides are TGTGCCAGTAGTATTAAGGGGTTGGACACAGATACGCAGTATTTT. Translated, it gives CASSIKGLDTDTQYF.

This clone was found a few times. The gene calls are TRBV7-9 and TRBJ2-7; 11 nucleotides line up with TRBD2. Germline loops: CDR1 SEHNR, CDR2 FQNEAQ (reference sequence). The J segment lost 10 bases and the V segment lost 1 base, leaving 15 bases of the junction unmatched. This CDR3 has 17 amino acids. The CDR3 is CASSLVAGTSGSRSQYF. The CDR3 DNA is TGTGCCAGCAGCTTAGTAGCCGGGACTAGCGGTTCTCGGAGCCAGTACTTC. Combining the CDR3 with reference TRBV7-9 and TRBJ2-7 gives the whole variable domain DTGVSQNPRHKITKRGQNVTFRCDPISEHNRLYWYRQTLGQGPEFLTYFQNEAQLEKSRLLSDRFSAERPKGSFSTLEIQRTEQGDSAMYLCASSLVAGTSGSRSQYFGPGTRLTVT.

This clone was recorded many times. This chain links TRBV10-3 with TRBJ2-5, with D hard to call. CDR3 size: 13 residues. V was shortened by 4 bases and J by 5 bases, with 11 bases between the two germline ends. CDR1 ENHRY and CDR2 SYGVKD come from the germline V gene. The CDR3 loop reads CAISVVRSETQYF. The DNA of the CDR3 is TGTGCCATCAGTGTTGTCCGCTCGGAGACCCAGTACTTC.

This chain joins TRBV4-2 and TRBJ2-3; no reliable D call. CDR3 length equals 14 residues. Germline V gene lookup returns CDR1 LGHNA and CDR2 YNFKEQ. Trimming left V 4 bases short and J 2 bases short, with 10 bases between. CDR3 sequence reads: CASSPLGSTDTQYF. CDR3 coding DNA: TGTGCCAGCAGCCCCCTTGGGTCCACAGATACGCAGTATTTT.